This entry lists 9 T cell receptor beta chains sequenced from one sample in a study of T-cell memory formation after mild COVID-19. Each CDR3 protein gets one entry after TCRdb re-called the 5' RACE reads with MiXCR. The sample gives roughly 280,000 distinct CDR3 sequences, less than 9.5% of which show up once; around a fifth is in the top ten. The sample comprised PBMCs or a T cell subset sorted from them (not recorded which). Source of these receptors: a man in his late teens or twenties who had mild COVID-19 (a few samples of this study predate the infection). Cell type and time point are not known.

This clonotype has a count of ten or more. An end of the junction does not agree with germline; a read error may underlie this. The rearrangement links TRBV7-2 to TRBJ2-4; TRBD1 matches at 9 bases. Germline values: CDR1 SGHTA, CDR2 FQGNSA. There are 13 residues in the CDR3. This CDR3 reads CASSLQGRQGVIF. CDR3 nucleotide sequence: TGTGCCAGCAGCCTTCAGGGGAGACAGGGGGTGATCTTC.

This clonotype was seen many times. The chain uses TRBV7-2 and TRBJ2-7; tentative D call: TRBD1 (6 bases). CDR3 length equals 13 residues. Between the trimmed V and J ends, which lost 4 bases and 3 bases, there was a span of 10 bases. Per the germline V gene, CDR1 is SGHTA and CDR2 is FQGNSA. CDR3 sequence (DNA): TGTGCCAGCAGCTCCCGACAGGTCTACGAGCAGTACTTC. Protein: CASSSRQVYEQYF.

This clonotype was seen more than once but under ten times. The rearrangement links TRBV4-2 to TRBJ2-7; the match to TRBD2 covers 7 bases. Unmatched junction bases numbered 8, after V lost 1 base and J lost 2 bases. The germline V gene encodes CDR1 LGHNA and CDR2 YNFKEQ. The CDR3 runs 16 residues. CDR3 protein: CASSQGAGEGPYEQYV. In DNA form, the CDR3 reads TGTGCCAGCAGCCAAGGGGCCGGGGAGGGCCCCTACGAGCAGTACGTC.

Only a few counts were recorded for this clonotype. The chain joins TRBV7-2 to TRBJ1-5, with a weak D call TRBD1 (5 bases). The CDR3 runs to 16 residues. V dropped 1 base and J dropped 5 bases, with 15 bases sitting between them. CDR1 and CDR2 from the germline V gene are SGHTA and FQGNSA. CDR3 bases: TGTGCCAGCAGCTTAGTATCGGGGGGGTTCGATCAGCCCCAGCATTTT. Translating gives CASSLVSGGFDQPQHF.

The chain joins TRBV7-2 to TRBJ2-7, with 8 bases lining up with TRBD1. V was clipped by 4 bases and J by 9 bases; unmatched bases: 2. The CDR3 is 11 amino acids. CDR1 is SGHTA, CDR2 FQGNSA, per germline. CDR3 DNA: TGTGCCAGCAGCTCCGGGACAGGGCAGTACTTC. Protein product: CASSSGTGQYF. The variable domain in full, completed from reference TRBV7-2 and TRBJ2-7, reads GAGVSQSPSNKVTEKGKDVELRCDPISGHTALYWYRQSLGQGLEFLIYFQGNSAPDKSGLPSDRFSAERTGGSVSTLTIQRTQQEDSAVYLCASSSGTGQYFGPGTRLTVT.

This chain connects TRBV18 to TRBJ1-1; the D gene is possibly TRBD1 (5 bases). The CDR3 is 15 residues long. Deletions cut 4 bases from V and 1 base from J, with 13 bases between. Germline V CDR1 and CDR2: KGHSH, LQKENI. The DNA for the CDR3 is TGTGCCAGCTCACGCATACAGGATGAGAACACTGAAGCTTTCTTT. The encoded protein is CASSRIQDENTEAFF.

The table lists this clonotype with many counts. The gene calls are TRBV12-3 or TRBV12-4 and TRBJ2-7; perhaps TRBD1 as D (5 bases). The CDR3 totals 13 residues. V lost 6 bases and J 4 bases, leaving 13 bases between the germline ends. CDR3 residues: CASSLTQGYEQYF. DNA of the CDR3: TGTGCCAGCAGCCTAACGCAGGGATACGAGCAGTACTTC.

This clonotype has at least ten counts. The V and J genes are TRBV12-3 or TRBV12-4 and TRBJ1-1; D unclear. The germline V and J ends were trimmed by 5 bases and 8 bases, with 15 bases remaining between them. The CDR3 covers 13 residues. The CDR3 region is CASSLFGVREAFF. The CDR3 region has the DNA TGTGCCAGCAGTCTATTCGGGGTGAGGGAAGCTTTCTTT.

This chain links TRBV29-1 with TRBJ2-5; possibly TRBD2 for D (6 bases). Germline V gene sequence: CDR1 SQVTM, CDR2 ANQGSEA. The CDR3 runs to 14 residues. The ends were cut back, 2 bases at V and 5 bases at J, with 15 bases in the middle. The CDR3 region has the DNA TGCAGCGTTGAAAGGGGTCGGGGGTTCGAGACCCAGTACTTC. The encoded protein is CSVERGRGFETQYF.